A selection of T cell receptor beta chains follows, all from one sample in a study of blood T cell repertoires in COVID-19. Clones were sequenced by immunoSEQ multiplex PCR, and TCRdb holds only the in-frame ones, with some missing. The data show about 200,000 clones, around 88% seen once. The sample comprised peripheral blood. The receptors were sampled from a man aged 18 to 30 with active or convalescent COVID-19. Both conserved end residues are part of each CDR3. Each record gives: CDR3 protein, CDR3 DNA, J gene, clone size, V gene, D gene. The D gene is left open where the match is weak. Where a row states a size, it is once, few, many or the class of an expanded clone; other rows omit it.

cdr3_aa: CASALLRNEKLFF
cdr3_nt: TGTGCCAGCGCGCTTTTACGTAATGAAAAACTGTTTTTT
j_call: TRBJ1-4
clone_size: once
v_call: TRBV28
d_call: NA

cdr3_aa: CASSQISGGNQPQHF
cdr3_nt: TGTGCCAGCAGCCAGATCTCGGGGGGGAATCAGCCCCAGCATTTT
j_call: TRBJ1-5
clone_size: NA
v_call: TRBV7-2
d_call: NA

cdr3_aa: CASSESEGTRYF
cdr3_nt: TGCGCCAGCAGTGAGTCTGAGGGGACTAGGTATTTT
j_call: TRBJ2-3
clone_size: NA
v_call: TRBV10-1
d_call: TRBD2

cdr3_aa: CASSLDRAQPQHF
cdr3_nt: TGTGCCAGCAGCTTGGACAGGGCTCAGCCCCAGCATTTT
j_call: TRBJ1-5
clone_size: few
v_call: TRBV5-6
d_call: NA

cdr3_aa: CASSDRVLSTEAFF
cdr3_nt: TGTGCCAGCAGCGACAGGGTACTTTCCACTGAAGCTTTCTTT
j_call: TRBJ1-1
clone_size: NA
v_call: TRBV6-5
d_call: TRBD1

cdr3_aa: CAWSVEGATEAFF
cdr3_nt: TGTGCCTGGAGTGTAGAGGGCGCCACTGAAGCTTTCTTT
j_call: TRBJ1-1
clone_size: NA
v_call: TRBV30
d_call: NA

cdr3_aa: CATSATSGGLSEQYF
cdr3_nt: TGTGCCACCAGTGCCACTAGCGGAGGCCTTAGCGAGCAGTACTTC
j_call: TRBJ2-7
clone_size: NA
v_call: TRBV24-1
d_call: TRBD2

cdr3_aa: CASSMWREWDEQYF
cdr3_nt: TGTGCCAGCAGCATGTGGCGGGAGTGGGACGAGCAGTACTTC
j_call: TRBJ2-7
clone_size: NA
v_call: TRBV21-1
d_call: NA

cdr3_aa: CAWKRTGYTEAFF
cdr3_nt: TGTGCCTGGAAACGAACGGGGTACACTGAAGCTTTCTTT
j_call: TRBJ1-1
clone_size: NA
v_call: TRBV30
d_call: NA

cdr3_aa: CASSWMTGQVNEQFF
cdr3_nt: TGTGCCAGCAGCTGGATGACAGGACAGGTCAATGAGCAGTTCTTC
j_call: TRBJ2-1
clone_size: NA
v_call: TRBV7-9
d_call: TRBD1

cdr3_aa: CASSRRGDRSRTDTQYF
cdr3_nt: TGTGCCAGCAGCCGCCGTGGGGACAGGTCACGCACAGATACGCAGTATTTT
j_call: TRBJ2-3
clone_size: NA
v_call: TRBV9
d_call: TRBD1

cdr3_aa: CAWGSGRAAYNEQFF
cdr3_nt: TGTGCCTGGGGTAGCGGGAGGGCCGCCTACAATGAGCAGTTCTTC
j_call: TRBJ2-1
clone_size: NA
v_call: TRBV30
d_call: TRBD2

cdr3_aa: CASSLDLGKAGHEQFF
cdr3_nt: TGTGCCAGCAGCTTAGATCTCGGGAAGGCAGGCCATGAGCAGTTCTTC
j_call: TRBJ2-1
clone_size: NA
v_call: TRBV11-2
d_call: NA

cdr3_aa: CASSLVASLEAFF
cdr3_nt: TGTGCCAGCAGCTTAGTAGCCAGCCTCGAAGCTTTCTTT
j_call: TRBJ1-1
clone_size: once
v_call: TRBV11-2
d_call: NA

cdr3_aa: CATSRDFADTQYF
cdr3_nt: TGTGCCACCAGCAGAGATTTTGCGGATACGCAGTATTTT
j_call: TRBJ2-3
clone_size: NA
v_call: TRBV15
d_call: NA

cdr3_aa: CASSVIPGQGNYGYTF
cdr3_nt: TGTGCCAGCAGCGTAATCCCCGGACAGGGGAACTATGGCTACACCTTC
j_call: TRBJ1-2
clone_size: NA
v_call: TRBV9
d_call: TRBD1

cdr3_aa: CASSLRLGGGSDTQYF
cdr3_nt: TGTGCCAGCAGCTTACGATTAGGGGGGGGCTCAGATACGCAGTATTTT
j_call: TRBJ2-3
clone_size: NA
v_call: TRBV5-4
d_call: NA

cdr3_aa: CASSPELAGVPNEQFF
cdr3_nt: TGTGCCAGCAGCCCTGAACTAGCGGGAGTTCCTAATGAGCAGTTCTTC
j_call: TRBJ2-1
clone_size: NA
v_call: TRBV7-6
d_call: TRBD2